The 15 T cell receptor beta chains below come from one sample, sequenced in a study of OX40 agonist ivuxolimab in advanced cancers. The assay was immunoSEQ multiplex PCR, and TCRdb's table has in-frame clones only and misses some. The table includes approximately 82,000 clones, approximately 85% detected once. This specimen consisted of CD4+ or CD8+ T cells sorted from blood, obtained in a trial of the OX40 agonist ivuxolimab. These receptors were collected from an adult with an advanced solid tumor such as melanoma, head and neck, liver or kidney cancer.

The rearrangement uses TRBV9 and TRBJ1-5; 7 nucleotides line up with TRBD1. Trimming at V came to 2 bases and at J to 5 bases, leaving 10 bases not matched to a gene. The CDR3 is made up of 16 amino acids. Germline V CDR1 and CDR2: SGDLS, YYNGEE. CDR3 loop: CASSVLPGQEDQPQHF. The CDR3 bases are TGTGCCAGCAGCGTTTTACCAGGACAGGAGGATCAGCCCCAGCATTTT.

The chain combines TRBV6-4 with TRBJ2-1; 11 nucleotides line up with TRBD1. Germline V gene sequence: CDR1 MRHNA, CDR2 SNTAGT. The CDR3 is made up of 15 amino acids. V lost 6 bases and J lost 8; bases outside the gene matches: 9. The DNA of the CDR3 is TGTGCCAGCAGCCCCCGGACAGGGGGCTCCCATGAGCAGTTCTTC. It codes for CASSPRTGGSHEQFF.

Only one count was recorded for this clone. V gene TRBV7-3 combines with J gene TRBJ2-1; 9 bases align to TRBD1. This CDR3 contains 15 residues. Germline values: CDR1 SGHTA, CDR2 FQGTGA. The J segment lost 6 bases and the V segment lost 0 bases, leaving 3 bases of the junction unmatched. CDR3 DNA sequence: TGTGCCAGCAGCTTAACTAGGGACAGGGCCAATGAGCAGTTCTTC. Amino acid sequence: CASSLTRDRANEQFF. Full variable domain (missing parts from reference TRBV7-3 and TRBJ2-1): GAGVSQTPSNKVTEKGKYVELRCDPISGHTALYWYRQSLGQGPEFLIYFQGTGAADDSGLPNDRFFAVRPEGSVSTLKIQRTERGDSAVYLCASSLTRDRANEQFFGPGTRLTVL.

The V call is TRBV7-3, the J call TRBJ2-5, with 9 bases fitting TRBD1. The CDR3 covers 16 residues. The junction had 11 bases not matched to a gene; V was cut back by 4 bases and J by 5 bases. Germline V CDR1 and CDR2: SGHTA, FQGTGA. CDR3 in amino acids: CASSSIWGQGGETQYF. CDR3 coding DNA: TGTGCCAGCAGCTCCATTTGGGGACAGGGAGGGGAGACCCAGTACTTC.

The chain employs TRBV5-1 and TRBJ2-2; D unresolved. The CDR3 is 14 residues long. Trimming shortened V by 4 bases and J by 4 bases, and 11 bases separated the two germline ends. CDR1 and CDR2 (germline): SGHRS, YFSETQ. The CDR3 DNA reads TGCGCCAGCAGCCTTGCGCAGACCACCGGGGAGCTGTTTTTT. Protein product: CASSLAQTTGELFF.

The rearrangement uses TRBV6-1 and TRBJ1-1, with 7 bases identical to TRBD1. Trimming removed 3 bases from V and 6 bases from J; junction bases left unmatched: 10. From germline, CDR1 is MNHNS and CDR2 SASEGT. There are 15 residues in the CDR3. The CDR3 spells CASSDPGTEDSEAFF. For the CDR3, the DNA is TGTGCCAGCAGTGATCCCGGGACAGAGGACTCTGAAGCTTTCTTT.

The chain carries TRBV18 and TRBJ2-2; possible D gene TRBD2, 6 bases. Trimming took off 10 bases at V and 4 bases at J, with 19 bases between the two ends. Germline values: CDR1 KGHSH, CDR2 LQKENI. This CDR3 is 15 amino acids long. The DNA for the CDR3 is TGTGCCACCCCCCCGGGGACTTCTTCCACCGGGGAGCTGTTTTTT. It codes for CATPPGTSSTGELFF.

This chain uses TRBV6-6 with TRBJ1-4; the D is unclear. CDR1 and CDR2 from the germline V gene are MNHNY and SVGAGI (reference sequence). The CDR3 has 12 amino acids. V dropped 6 bases and J dropped 7 bases, with 9 bases sitting between them. This CDR3 is CASRARTEKLFF. The CDR3 DNA is TGTGCCAGCAGGGCCCGGACTGAAAAACTGTTTTTT.

The genes are TRBV28 and TRBJ1-2; possible D gene TRBD1, 6 bases. Germline V gene lookup returns CDR1 MDHEN and CDR2 SYDVKM. V gave up 1 base and J gave up 7 bases, with 10 bases separating them. The CDR3 has 13 amino acids. The CDR3 here is CASSLYRATGYTF. In nucleotides, the CDR3 is TGTGCCAGCAGTTTATACAGGGCGACTGGCTACACCTTC.

This chain links TRBV28 with TRBJ1-1; D is undetermined. CDR1 is MDHEN, CDR2 SYDVKM, per germline. This CDR3 is built from 14 residues. V dropped 3 bases and J dropped 4 bases, with 12 bases sitting between them. The CDR3 sequence is CASSFVLGSTEAFF. The CDR3 DNA sequence: TGTGCCAGCAGTTTCGTTTTGGGTAGCACTGAAGCTTTCTTT.

The rearrangement uses TRBV6-5 and TRBJ1-2, with 9 bases aligning to TRBD1. The CDR3 covers 15 residues. Per germline, CDR1 MNHEY and CDR2 SVGAGI. The V gene end was trimmed by 6 bases and the J gene end by 8 bases; junction bases not matched to a gene: 13. CDR3: CASSSEPDRGEGYTF. CDR3 sequence (DNA): TGTGCCAGCAGCTCTGAACCGGACAGGGGAGAAGGCTACACCTTC.

Of note for this clone: The same CDR3 can be traced to other DNA sequences in this sample. This chain uses TRBV7-9 with TRBJ2-5; 7 positions agree with TRBD1. From germline, CDR1 is SEHNR and CDR2 FQNEAQ (reference sequence). The CDR3 length is 13 residues. The trim removed 3 bases at V and 3 bases at J, leaving 1 base unmatched. The CDR3 sequence: CASSFTGEETQYF. In nucleotides, the CDR3 is TGTGCCAGCAGCTTTACAGGGGAAGAGACCCAGTACTTC.

The rearrangement uses TRBV9 and TRBJ1-1, with D perhaps TRBD1 (5 bases). CDR1 SGDLS and CDR2 YYNGEE come from the germline V gene. Trimming cost V 4 bases and J 5 bases, with 15 bases left between them. The CDR3 is 14 residues long. The CDR3 DNA reads TGTGCCAGCAGCCCTCTGAGTGGGGCGACTGAAGCTTTCTTT. Translation: CASSPLSGATEAFF.

The chain combines TRBV5-1 with TRBJ1-6; 8 bases map to TRBD1. The V gene end was trimmed by 4 bases and the J gene end by 6 bases; junction bases not matched to a gene: 0. The germline gives CDR1 SGHRS, CDR2 YFSETQ. The CDR3 has 13 amino acids. CDR3 sequence: CASSGQGNSPLHF. The CDR3 bases are TGCGCCAGCAGCGGACAGGGTAATTCACCCCTCCACTTT.

The CDR3 sequence: CASKNTDTQYF. The CDR3 DNA is TGTGCCAGCAAGAACACAGATACGCAGTATTTT. V usage is TRBV6-1 and J usage is TRBJ2-3; no firm D call. Germline V gene lookup returns CDR1 MNHNS and CDR2 SASEGT. The CDR3 length is 11 residues. The V and J ends lost 7 bases and 2 bases respectively, with 4 bases between them.